A selection of T cell receptor beta chains follows, all from one sample in a study of Ad26.COV2.S vaccination and SARS-CoV-2 variants. The assay was immunoSEQ multiplex PCR, and TCRdb's table has in-frame clones only and misses some. The table shows some 340,000 clones, with just over 85% occurring only once. The starting material was peripheral blood, obtained in a trial of Ad26.COV2.S vaccine versus placebo. All receptors derive from a person aged 18 to 65 who received the Ad26.COV2.S COVID-19 vaccine or a placebo. The CDR3 runs from the conserved cysteine through the conserved F or W. The order of the fields is D gene, V gene, J gene, CDR3 length, clone size, CDR3 protein, CDR3 DNA. A D gene is named only where the DNA matches it firmly. Not every row has a clone size; where given, it reads once, few, many or a size class.

TRBD1	TRBV5-6	TRBJ1-4	17	.	CASSLPGQGTSSEKLFF	TGTGCCAGCAGCTTGCCCGGACAGGGGACATCGAGTGAAAAACTGTTTTTT
.	TRBV4-2	TRBJ2-7	14	once	CASSQGPASYEQYF	TGTGCCAGCAGCCAGGGTCCCGCCTCCTACGAGCAGTACTTC
TRBD1	TRBV7-9	TRBJ1-1	17	.	CASSPAQGAAWDTEAFF	TGTGCCAGCAGCCCTGCTCAGGGGGCGGCTTGGGACACTGAAGCTTTCTTT
.	TRBV3-1/TRBV3-2	TRBJ2-5	13	.	CASVPRWSETQYF	TGTGCCAGCGTTCCTAGGTGGTCGGAGACCCAGTACTTC
.	TRBV5-6	TRBJ1-1	13	.	CASSEDGVTEAFF	TGTGCCAGCAGCGAGGACGGGGTCACTGAAGCTTTCTTT
TRBD2	TRBV6-2/TRBV6-3	TRBJ2-3	18	once	CASSTPPLLAGITDTQYF	TGTGCCAGCAGTACCCCCCCCCTACTAGCGGGGATAACAGATACGCAGTATTTT
TRBD1	TRBV7-2	TRBJ1-1	14	.	CASSPGQGGPEAFF	TGTGCCAGCAGCCCCGGACAGGGAGGGCCTGAAGCTTTCTTT
TRBD1	TRBV5-5	TRBJ2-1	16	.	CASSPGQLNSYNEQFF	TGTGCCAGCAGCCCGGGACAGTTAAACTCCTACAATGAGCAGTTCTTC
.	TRBV30	TRBJ1-2	13	.	CAWSTLRLYGYTF	TGTGCCTGGAGTACCCTTAGGCTCTATGGCTACACCTTC
TRBD2	TRBV7-9	TRBJ2-3	15	.	CASSLIAGGTDTQYF	TGTGCCAGCAGCTTAATAGCGGGGGGCACAGATACGCAGTATTTT
.	TRBV30	TRBJ1-2	14	once	CAWSGRVGDYGYTF	TGTGCCTGGAGTGGGAGGGTGGGGGACTATGGCTACACCTTC
.	TRBV3-1/TRBV3-2	TRBJ2-5	14	.	CASSQDCGQETQYF	TGTGCCAGCAGCCAAGATTGCGGCCAAGAGACCCAGTACTTC
.	TRBV5-5	TRBJ1-5	14	.	CASSFSPGNQPQHF	TGTGCCAGCAGCTTCTCCCCAGGGAATCAGCCCCAGCATTTT
.	TRBV10-3	TRBJ1-6	14	.	CAISQGAYNSPLHF	TGTGCCATCAGTCAGGGAGCTTATAATTCACCCCTCCACTTT
.	TRBV6-5	TRBJ1-1	15	few	CASCSSGTVDTEAFF	TGTGCCAGCTGCAGCAGCGGGACCGTCGACACTGAAGCTTTCTTT
TRBD1	TRBV2	TRBJ1-5	15	.	CASSMSGGTNQPQHF	TGTGCCAGCAGTATGTCAGGGGGAACCAATCAGCCCCAGCATTTT
TRBD1	TRBV18	TRBJ1-2	15	.	CASSPRQGIFYGYTF	TGTGCCAGCTCACCTAGACAGGGAATTTTCTATGGCTACACCTTC
.	TRBV30	TRBJ2-7	11	.	CAWRSRVEQYF	TGTGCCTGGAGGTCTCGTGTCGAGCAGTACTTC
TRBD1	TRBV5-1	TRBJ1-2	16	.	CASSLSTGAQGYGYTF	TGCGCCAGCAGCTTGTCGACAGGGGCCCAGGGGTATGGCTACACCTTC
.	TRBV30	TRBJ2-1	14	.	CAWGDDRHGSEQFF	TGTGCCTGGGGCGACGACAGGCACGGGTCTGAGCAGTTCTTC
TRBD1	TRBV5-6	TRBJ1-2	17	.	CASSLRDRGVTSYGYTF	TGTGCCAGCAGCCTGCGGGACAGGGGCGTTACCTCGTACGGCTACACCTTC
.	TRBV30	TRBJ2-5	13	.	CAWSGGFQETQYF	TGTGCCTGGAGTGGGGGGTTTCAAGAGACCCAGTACTTC
.	TRBV21-1	TRBJ1-1	14	.	CASSFRPPRGEAFF	TGTGCCAGCAGCTTTCGACCCCCCCGGGGTGAAGCTTTCTTT
TRBD1	TRBV3-1/TRBV3-2	TRBJ2-7	13	.	CASGRQGAYEQYF	TGTGCCAGCGGGAGACAGGGGGCATACGAGCAGTACTTC
.	TRBV9	TRBJ2-1	16	few	CASSTLRAGSRHEQFF	TGTGCCAGCAGCACCCTAAGGGCAGGGTCAAGGCATGAGCAGTTCTTC
.	TRBV7-3	TRBJ2-2	15	.	CASSPDRTRTGELFF	TGTGCCAGCAGCCCCGACAGGACCCGCACCGGGGAGCTGTTTTTT
.	TRBV2	TRBJ1-1	13	.	CASTGAGRTEAFF	TGTGCCAGCACCGGGGCAGGGAGGACTGAAGCTTTCTTT
.	TRBV19	TRBJ2-7	15	once	CASSIGAGRSYEQYF	TGTGCCAGTAGTATAGGTGCAGGACGATCCTACGAGCAGTACTTC
.	TRBV4-3	TRBJ2-7	14	.	CASSQTQGSYEQYF	TGCGCCAGCAGCCAAACCCAGGGCTCCTACGAGCAGTACTTC
TRBD1	TRBV19	TRBJ1-2	16	.	CASSSPGTGDNYGYTF	TGTGCCAGTAGTTCGCCCGGGACAGGGGATAACTATGGCTACACCTTC
.	TRBV19	TRBJ1-5	11	once	CASGTNQPQHF	TGTGCCAGTGGGACCAATCAGCCCCAGCATTTT
TRBD1	TRBV2	TRBJ1-3	15	once	CASSPTGPSGNTIYF	TGTGCCAGCAGTCCGACAGGGCCCTCTGGAAACACCATATATTTT
TRBD2	TRBV6-2/TRBV6-3	TRBJ2-3	16	.	CASSSSLAGGADTQYF	TGTGCCAGCAGTTCCTCACTAGCGGGGGGTGCAGATACGCAGTATTTT
.	TRBV5-1	TRBJ2-1	12	.	CASSLQSNEQFF	TGCGCCAGCAGCTTGCAAAGTAATGAGCAGTTCTTC
TRBD1	TRBV19	TRBJ1-5	18	.	CASSIRIRSTGSNQPQHF	TGTGCCAGTAGTATTCGGATTCGTTCGACAGGGAGCAATCAGCCCCAGCATTTT
.	TRBV15	TRBJ1-5	16	.	CATSSGRRAGAEPQHF	TGTGCCACCAGCAGCGGGCGGAGGGCAGGGGCCGAGCCCCAGCATTTT
.	TRBV5-4	TRBJ2-4	14	.	CASSLVGAINIQYF	TGTGCCAGCAGCTTGGTTGGAGCGATAAACATTCAGTACTTC
.	TRBV9	TRBJ2-2	14	.	CASSPGMNTGELFF	TGTGCCAGCAGCCCGGGGATGAACACCGGGGAGCTGTTTTTT
TRBD1	TRBV20-1	TRBJ1-2	11	.	CSATGTGGYTF	TGCAGTGCGACAGGGACAGGCGGCTACACCTTC
.	TRBV7-9	TRBJ1-1	15	few	CASSLAGAGRVEAFF	TGTGCCAGCAGCTTAGCGGGGGCAGGGCGGGTTGAAGCTTTCTTT